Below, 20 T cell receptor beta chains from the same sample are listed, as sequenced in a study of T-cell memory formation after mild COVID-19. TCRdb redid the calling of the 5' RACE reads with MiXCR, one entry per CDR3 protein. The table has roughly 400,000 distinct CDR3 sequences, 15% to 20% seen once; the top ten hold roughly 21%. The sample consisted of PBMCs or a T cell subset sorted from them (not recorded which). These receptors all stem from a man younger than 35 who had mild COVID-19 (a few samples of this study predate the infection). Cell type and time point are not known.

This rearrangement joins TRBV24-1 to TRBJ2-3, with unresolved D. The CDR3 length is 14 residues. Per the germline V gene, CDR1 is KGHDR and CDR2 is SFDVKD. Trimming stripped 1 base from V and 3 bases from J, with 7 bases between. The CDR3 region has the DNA TGTGCCACCAGTGATTTATTGGGGACAGATACGCAGTATTTT. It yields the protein CATSDLLGTDTQYF.

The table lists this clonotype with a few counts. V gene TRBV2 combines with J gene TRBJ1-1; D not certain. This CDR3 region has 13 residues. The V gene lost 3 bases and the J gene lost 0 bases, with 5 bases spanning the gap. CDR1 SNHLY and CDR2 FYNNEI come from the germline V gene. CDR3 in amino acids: CASSEVVNTEAFF. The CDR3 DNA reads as TGTGCCAGCAGTGAGGTAGTGAACACTGAAGCTTTCTTT. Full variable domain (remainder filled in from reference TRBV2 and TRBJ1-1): EPEVTQTPSHQVTQMGQEVILRCVPISNHLYFYWYRQILGQKVEFLVSFYNNEISEKSEIFDDQFSVERPDGSNFTLKIRSTKLEDSAMYFCASSEVVNTEAFFGQGTRLTVV.

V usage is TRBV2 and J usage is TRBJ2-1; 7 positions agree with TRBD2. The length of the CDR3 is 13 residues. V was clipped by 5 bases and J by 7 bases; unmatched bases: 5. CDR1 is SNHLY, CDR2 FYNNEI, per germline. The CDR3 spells CASSSVSGNEQFF. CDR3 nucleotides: TGTGCCAGCAGTTCCGTTAGCGGGAATGAGCAGTTCTTC.

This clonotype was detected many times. The CDR3 DNA sequence: TGCAGCGCCACGGACTTCAGGGATGAGCAGTTCTTC. Its translation is CSATDFRDEQFF. The genes are TRBV29-1 and TRBJ2-1; tentatively, D is TRBD1 or TRBD2 (5 bases each). The CDR3 contains 12 residues. V dropped 7 bases and J dropped 8 bases, with 15 bases sitting between them. CDR1 and CDR2 from the germline V gene are SQVTM and ANQGSEA.

As DNA, the CDR3 is TGTGCCAGCAGCCGTATACTACAAGAGACCCAGTACTTC. Translation gives CASSRILQETQYF. The gene calls are TRBV7-6 and TRBJ2-5, with no clear D. Germline CDR1 and CDR2: SGHVS and FNYEAQ. V dropped 5 bases and J dropped 2 bases, with 9 bases sitting between them. The length of the CDR3 is 13 residues.

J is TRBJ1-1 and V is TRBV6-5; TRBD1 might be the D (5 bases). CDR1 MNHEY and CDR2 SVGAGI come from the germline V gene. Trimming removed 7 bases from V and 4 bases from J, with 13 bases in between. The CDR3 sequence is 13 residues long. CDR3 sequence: CASNPGGFTEAFF. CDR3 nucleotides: TGTGCCAGCAACCCCGGGGGGTTCACTGAAGCTTTCTTT.

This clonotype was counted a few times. CDR3 nucleotide sequence: TGTGCCAGCAGAGGGACAGGGGGCCGCATGAACACTGAAGCTTTCTTT. Residues: CASRGTGGRMNTEAFF. The chain links TRBV6-1 to TRBJ1-1, with TRBD1 matching 12 bases. CDR1 is MNHNS and CDR2 is SASEGT in the germline V gene. V was clipped by 6 bases and J by 0 bases; unmatched bases: 5. This CDR3 region has 16 residues.

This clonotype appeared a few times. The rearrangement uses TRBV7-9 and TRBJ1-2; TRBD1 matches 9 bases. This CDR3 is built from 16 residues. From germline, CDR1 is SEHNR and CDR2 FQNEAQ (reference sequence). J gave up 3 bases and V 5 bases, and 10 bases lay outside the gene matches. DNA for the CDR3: TGTGCCAGCAGCCCCGGGACAGGGCGGGTTGACTATGGCTACACCTTC. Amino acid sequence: CASSPGTGRVDYGYTF.

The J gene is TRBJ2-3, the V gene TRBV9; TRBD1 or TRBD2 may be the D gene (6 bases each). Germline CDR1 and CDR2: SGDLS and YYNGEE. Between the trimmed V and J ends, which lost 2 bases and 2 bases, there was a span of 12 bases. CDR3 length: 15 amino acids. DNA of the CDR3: TGTGCCAGCAGCGTGTGGGGGGCCGACACAGATACGCAGTATTTT. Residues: CASSVWGADTDTQYF.

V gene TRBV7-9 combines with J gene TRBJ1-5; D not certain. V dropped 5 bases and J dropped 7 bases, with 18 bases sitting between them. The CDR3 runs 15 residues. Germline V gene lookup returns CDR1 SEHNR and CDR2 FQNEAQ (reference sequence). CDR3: CASSPGETMLQPQHF. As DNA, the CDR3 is TGTGCCAGCAGCCCCGGGGAGACCATGTTGCAGCCCCAGCATTTT.

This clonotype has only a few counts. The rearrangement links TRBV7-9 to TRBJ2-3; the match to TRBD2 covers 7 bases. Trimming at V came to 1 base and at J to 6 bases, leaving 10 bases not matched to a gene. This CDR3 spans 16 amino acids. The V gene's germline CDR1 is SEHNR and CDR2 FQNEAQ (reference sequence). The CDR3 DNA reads TGTGCCAGCAGCTTAGTGCTAGCGGCGTCGAGGGATACGCAGTATTTT. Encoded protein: CASSLVLAASRDTQYF. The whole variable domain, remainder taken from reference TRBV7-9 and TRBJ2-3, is DTGVSQNPRHKITKRGQNVTFRCDPISEHNRLYWYRQTLGQGPEFLTYFQNEAQLEKSRLLSDRFSAERPKGSFSTLEIQRTEQGDSAMYLCASSLVLAASRDTQYFGPGTRLTVL.

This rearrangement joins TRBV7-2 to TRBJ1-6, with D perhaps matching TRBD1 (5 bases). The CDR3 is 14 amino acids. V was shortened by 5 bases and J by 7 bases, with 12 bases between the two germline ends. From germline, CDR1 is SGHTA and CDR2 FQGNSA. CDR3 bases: TGTGCCAGCAGCCAGGTCAGGGCAAATTCACCCCTCCACTTT. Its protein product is CASSQVRANSPLHF.

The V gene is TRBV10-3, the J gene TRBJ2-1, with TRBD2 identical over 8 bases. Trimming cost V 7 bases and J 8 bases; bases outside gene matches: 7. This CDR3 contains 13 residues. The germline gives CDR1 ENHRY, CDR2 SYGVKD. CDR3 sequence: CAIKAGGGDEQFF. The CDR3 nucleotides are TGTGCCATCAAGGCGGGGGGCGGCGATGAGCAGTTCTTC.

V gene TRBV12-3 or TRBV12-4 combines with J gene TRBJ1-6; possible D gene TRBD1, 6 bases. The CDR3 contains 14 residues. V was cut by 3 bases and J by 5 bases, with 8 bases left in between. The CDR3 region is CASSFSGDNSPLHF. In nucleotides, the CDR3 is TGTGCCAGCAGTTTTTCAGGGGATAATTCACCCCTCCACTTT.

CDR3 in amino acids: CATSDLGQSEQFF. CDR3 nucleotides: TGTGCCACCAGTGACCTGGGACAGTCCGAGCAGTTCTTC. The chain combines TRBV24-1 with TRBJ2-1, with TRBD1 identical over 7 bases. From germline, CDR1 is KGHDR and CDR2 SFDVKD. This CDR3 is 13 amino acids long. The V and J ends lost 4 bases and 10 bases, in that order; junction bases with no gene match: 6.

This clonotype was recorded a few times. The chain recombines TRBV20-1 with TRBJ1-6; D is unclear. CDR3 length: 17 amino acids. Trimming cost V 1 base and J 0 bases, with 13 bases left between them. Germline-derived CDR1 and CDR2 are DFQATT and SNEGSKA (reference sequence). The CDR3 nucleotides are TGCAGTGCTAGAGCCCACCACCAGAACTCCTATAATTCACCCCTCCACTTT. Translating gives CSARAHHQNSYNSPLHF.

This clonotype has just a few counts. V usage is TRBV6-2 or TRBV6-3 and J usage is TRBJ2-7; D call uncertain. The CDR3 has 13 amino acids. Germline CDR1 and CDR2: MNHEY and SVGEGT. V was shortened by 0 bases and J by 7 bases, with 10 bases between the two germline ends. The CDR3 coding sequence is TGTGCCAGCAGTTACTCGGGGTTTCGGGAGCAGTACGTC. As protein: CASSYSGFREQYV.

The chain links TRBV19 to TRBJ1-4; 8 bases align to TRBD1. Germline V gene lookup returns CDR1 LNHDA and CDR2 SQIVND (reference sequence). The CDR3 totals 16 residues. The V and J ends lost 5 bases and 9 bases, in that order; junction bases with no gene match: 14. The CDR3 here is CASSLTPGGLLKKLFF. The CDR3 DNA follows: TGTGCCAGTAGTCTCACCCCAGGGGGCCTTTTGAAAAAACTGTTTTTT.

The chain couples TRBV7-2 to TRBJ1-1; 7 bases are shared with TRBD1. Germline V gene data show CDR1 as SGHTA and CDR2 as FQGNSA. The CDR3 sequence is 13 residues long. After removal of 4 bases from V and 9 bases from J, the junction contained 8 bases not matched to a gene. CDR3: CASSSSRGAKAFF. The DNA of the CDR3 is TGTGCCAGCAGCTCGTCCAGGGGGGCTAAAGCTTTCTTT. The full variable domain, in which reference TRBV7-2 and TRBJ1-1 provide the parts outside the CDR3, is GAGVSQSPSNKVTEKGKDVELRCDPISGHTALYWYRQSLGQGLEFLIYFQGNSAPDKSGLPSDRFSAERTGGSVSTLTIQRTQQEDSAVYLCASSSSRGAKAFFGQGTRLTVV.

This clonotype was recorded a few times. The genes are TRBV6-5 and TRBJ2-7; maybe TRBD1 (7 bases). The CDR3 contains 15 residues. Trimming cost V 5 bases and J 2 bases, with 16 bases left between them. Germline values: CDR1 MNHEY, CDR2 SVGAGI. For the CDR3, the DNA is TGTGCCAGCAGTCCCCGGGCAGGGGGGACCTACGAGCAGTACGTC. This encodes CASSPRAGGTYEQYV.